This T cell receptor beta chain comes out of a study of blood T cell repertoires in COVID-19. Study-level background: The United States, Italy and Spain provided the acute and convalescent COVID-19 samples. PBMCs, B-cell-depleted T cells, or T cells were the source of the cDNA or gDNA that made up the material.

Per the study methods: Amplified reference gene primers provided the basis for estimating nucleated cell counts. Generated by immunoSEQ multiplex PCR, the TCRdb table keeps only in-frame clones and is missing some. V, J and clone size are taken as reported in that table, and D and trimming were inferred from the DNA itself. The data contain 150,000 to 200,000 clones, about 86% of them singletons. The germline CDR1 and CDR2 sequences are SGHVS and FQNEAQ. The CDR3 runs to 13 residues. The germline V and J ends were trimmed by 5 bases and 7 bases, with 14 bases remaining between them. The chain carries TRBV7-8 and TRBJ1-2; D is ambiguous. This clonotype was obtained from a human donor with acute or convalescent COVID-19. The donor label of this sample is uncertain. Sequences were obtained from peripheral blood. CDR3 DNA sequence: TGTGCCAGCAGCGCAGTGCGGTCGGCTGGCTACACCTTC. Translated: CASSAVRSAGYTF.